This T cell receptor beta chain was identified in a study of blood T cell repertoires in COVID-19 (dated by TCRdb to the early 2020s). Regarding the research as a whole: The collaborator samples originated in the United States, Italy and Spain and spanned the acute and convalescent phases of COVID-19. The material from the prospective study consisted of cDNA or gDNA derived from T cells, B-cell-depleted T cells, or PBMCs. Subjects who had been exposed to COVID-19, were actively infected with it, or had recovered from it provided the deeply sampled blood TCRbeta repertoires that made up the dataset. The repertoires were released in a freely available public database intended as a resource for research on the immune response to SARS-CoV-2. Samples came from the ongoing ImmuneRACE study (first 160 participants) plus 1,254 subjects from 6 global collaborators. A de-identified subject ID, COVID-19 status, age in years and sex were almost always included in the sample metadata. Where available, HLA class I and class II types were taken from metadata supplied by the sample provider and were not determined by assay-based typing. Findings and caveats that apply to the study as a whole: The amount of clinical and demographic metadata varied by source and participant and was provided uncurated.

About this clone itself: The target of this receptor is not known. Per-base quality was not reported, and no clone a single base away is much larger than it.

V is reduced by 5 bases and J by 3 bases, leaving a spacing of 20 bases between them. Based on the germline V gene (reference sequence), the CDR1 and CDR2 sequences are SEHNR and FQNEAQ. From its cysteine to its phenylalanine, the CDR3 spans 16 amino acids. Just CDR3 DNA is preserved here, 48 bases in frame from base 1. TCRbeta CDR3 regions were amplified from genomic DNA using the immunoSEQ Assay, a bias-controlled multiplex PCR. From the authors' description of their analysis: The number of nucleated cells in each sample was estimated by amplification of reference gene primers within the assay. To quantify the absolute abundance of each unique TCRbeta CDR3 rearrangement, sequence reads were collapsed and filtered. For each sample, productive Simpson clonality was calculated as the square root of Simpson's diversity index over productive rearrangements. The table was pulled from immuneACCESS by TCRdb, which kept in-frame rearrangements only. Such tables lose some clones; where checked, under half of the loss comes from unresolved V genes, and the rest has no known cause. D and trimming were read from the DNA, whereas the V and J calls and clone size are those reported in that table. A total of tens of thousands of clones appear in this sample, roughly 80% of them only once. Jointly, the top ten make up approximately 20% of the sample.

Whole blood was collected in K2EDTA tubes by collaborating institutions according to the institutions' own protocols. For TCRbeta analysis, collaborators shipped samples in one of three forms: frozen whole blood, isolated PBMCs, or DNA extracted from either of those sample types. Specimen: peripheral blood. The chain is assembled from TRBV7-9 and TRBJ2-7, and perhaps TRBD1 as D gene, on 5 matching bases. The TCR comes from a woman in her sixties or seventies with acute or convalescent COVID-19. The sequenced DNA is TGTGCCAGCAGCAGCTCCGACTCCCGGACAAACTACGAGCAGTACTTC. This is translated as CASSSSDSRTNYEQYF.